This entry lists 18 T cell receptor beta chains sequenced from one sample in a study of T cell clonality in common variable immunodeficiency. Sequenced by immunoSEQ multiplex PCR; TCRdb stores in-frame clones only, minus some. Sampling found 35,000 to 45,000 clones, none seen once. The source material was peripheral blood mononuclear cells. The receptor set was obtained from a person aged 18 to 75 in good health.

A note on this clone: The read terminates 3 residues before the CDR3 end, so the remaining end is supplied by the germline J gene. This chain connects TRBV20-1 to TRBJ1-4; D is ambiguous. Germline loops: CDR1 DFQATT, CDR2 SNEGSKA (reference sequence). This CDR3 has 13 amino acids. CDR3 residues: CSATTAAESPLFF. Incomplete CDR3 DNA: TGCAGTGCTACTACCGCGGCAGAGTCACCA.

This clone occurred many times. The CDR3 end lies 3 residues beyond the end of the read and is filled in from the germline J gene. The J gene is TRBJ2-5, the V gene TRBV7-9; a weak D match, TRBD2 (5 bases). The CDR3 consists of 13 residues. V was cut by 2 bases and J by 2 bases, with 6 bases left in between. Germline CDR1 and CDR2: SEHNR and FQNEAQ (reference sequence). The CDR3 reads CASSLSGQETQYF. The sequenced CDR3 bases are TGTGCCAGCAGCTTATCGGGGCAAGAGACC. The whole variable domain, filled in from reference TRBV7-9 and TRBJ2-5, reads DTGVSQNPRHKITKRGQNVTFRCDPISEHNRLYWYRQTLGQGPEFLTYFQNEAQLEKSRLLSDRFSAERPKGSFSTLEIQRTEQGDSAMYLCASSLSGQETQYFGPGTRLLVL.

This clone came up a few times. The DNA ends 3 residues before the CDR3 does, and the rest of the CDR3 is filled in from the germline J gene. This chain uses TRBV30 with TRBJ1-4; 7 nucleotides align to TRBD1. Germline CDR1 GTSNPN, CDR2 SVGIG (reference sequence). The CDR3 runs 16 residues. CDR3 bases read: TGTGCCTGGGGTAAGCGTGACAGGGTGTATAATTCACCA. It specifies CAWGKRDRVYNSP. The whole CDR3 is CAWGKRDRVYNSPLFF.

This clone was counted at least ten times. The read terminates 3 residues before the CDR3 end, so the remaining end is supplied by the germline J gene. The chain is built from TRBV7-8 and TRBJ1-5; unclear D gene. This CDR3 has 14 residues. V was trimmed by 2 bases and J by 7 bases, leaving 12 bases between them. The germline CDR1 and CDR2 sequences are SGHVS and FQNEAQ. The CDR3 reads CASSLSVQWQPQHF. The sequenced part of the CDR3 DNA is TGTGCCAGCAGCTTATCGGTGCAATGGCAGCCC.

This clone came up many times. The CDR3 end falls 3 residues outside the read, so it is completed with the germline J gene. The chain links TRBV3-1 (or the pseudogene TRBV3-2) to TRBJ2-3; D not certain. Germline CDR1 LGHDT, CDR2 YNNKEL (reference sequence). This CDR3 spans 12 amino acids. Incomplete CDR3 DNA: TGTGCCAGCAGCCAAGTCTCCGGGTCG. Its protein is CASSQVSGS. The CDR3, in full, reads CASSQVSGSQYF.

This clone showed up many times. The CDR3 extends 3 residues past the end of the read, so its final part is completed from the germline J gene. The chain uses TRBV2 and TRBJ2-3; 9 nucleotides align to TRBD2. The germline V gene has CDR1 SNHLY and CDR2 FYNNEI. This CDR3 is 17 amino acids long. The CDR3 loop reads CASSVSSRLAVQETQYF. CDR3 bases read: TGTGCCAGCAGTGTAAGTTCGAGACTAGCGGTCCAAGAGACG.

This clone was counted ten times or more. The read is 3 residues too short to cover the CDR3 end, so that end is filled in from the germline J gene. This chain joins TRBV5-1 and TRBJ1-2; 7 nucleotides match TRBD1. Trimming took 2 bases from V and 2 from J; bases not matched to a gene: 6. The germline CDR1 and CDR2 sequences are SGHRS and YFSETQ. The CDR3 runs 15 residues. This chain's CDR3 is CASSFADRDNYGYTF. Partial CDR3 DNA: TGCGCCAGCAGCTTTGCCGACAGGGACAACTATGGC.

As regards this clone: The CDR3 end lies 3 residues beyond the end of the read and is filled in from the germline J gene. The chain couples TRBV11-1 to TRBJ1-2; TRBD1 matches at 10 bases. Germline CDR1 is SGHAT and CDR2 is FQDESV (reference sequence). Trimming cost V 4 bases and J 7 bases; bases outside gene matches: 9. The CDR3 runs to 15 residues. CDR3: CASSSLTGGNLGYTF. The CDR3 DNA, read in part, is TGTGCCAGCAGCTCTCTGACAGGGGGCAATCTTGGC. Full variable domain (missing parts from reference TRBV11-1 and TRBJ1-2): EAEVAQSPRYKITEKSQAVAFWCDPISGHATLYWYRQILGQGPELLVQFQDESVVDDSQLPKDRFSAERLKGVDSTLKIQPAELGDSAMYLCASSSLTGGNLGYTFGSGTRLTVV.

This clone has at least ten counts. The DNA ends 3 residues before the CDR3 does, and the rest of the CDR3 is filled in from the germline J gene. V is TRBV4-2 and J is TRBJ1-2; a possible D gene is TRBD1 (5 bases). CDR1 LGHNA and CDR2 YNFKEQ come from the germline V gene. The CDR3 is 14 amino acids. V was trimmed by 0 bases and J by 7 bases, leaving 12 bases between them. CDR3 DNA (partial): TGTGCCAGCAGCCAAGATGACGGGAGGGGTGGC. As protein: CASSQDDGRGG. The whole CDR3 is CASSQDDGRGGYTF.

This clone was seen many times. The read gets to within 3 residues of the CDR3 end, and the germline J gene fills in the rest. This chain links TRBV20-1 with TRBJ2-1; 12 bases match TRBD2. Germline-derived CDR1 and CDR2 are DFQATT and SNEGSKA (reference sequence). V lost 3 bases and J lost 4; bases outside the gene matches: 4. CDR3 size: 15 residues. The DNA read from the CDR3 is TGCAGTGCTAGGGAACTAGCGGGGGGTTACAATGAG. Its translation is CSARELAGGYNE. The entire CDR3 is CSARELAGGYNEQFF.

This clone was recorded at least ten times. The read ends 3 residues early relative to the CDR3; the germline J gene fills the gap. The V gene is TRBV20-1, the J gene TRBJ1-1; possible D gene TRBD1, 6 bases. Looked up from germline, CDR1 is DFQATT and CDR2 is SNEGSKA (reference sequence). The CDR3 length is 14 residues. V lost 4 bases and J 4 bases, leaving 16 bases between the germline ends. The CDR3 DNA, read in part, is TGCAGTGCTACCCCTCGACAGGTACTCACTGAA. It yields the protein CSATPRQVLTE. The whole CDR3 sequence is CSATPRQVLTEAFF.

In its sample, this clone was seen a few times. The sequenced fragment ends 3 residues before the CDR3 boundary, so the rest is inferred from the germline J gene. The J gene is TRBJ2-3, the V gene TRBV19; D may be TRBD1 (6 bases). The CDR3 is 13 amino acids. Looked up from germline, CDR1 is LNHDA and CDR2 is SQIVND (reference sequence). The CDR3 region is CASKMGAGETQYF. The CDR3 bases that were read are TGTGCCAGTAAGATGGGGGCTGGTGAGACG.

This clone came up many times. Sequence at one end of the junction differs from germline and may be a read error. The read terminates 3 residues ahead of where the CDR3 ends, so the germline J gene completes it. The J gene is TRBJ2-5, the V gene TRBV7-7; TRBD2 is a possible D gene (6 bases). This CDR3 spans 13 amino acids. Germline CDR1 reads SSHAT; CDR2 reads FNYEAQ (reference sequence). The CDR3 sequence is CASSFRLEETQYF. Partial CDR3 DNA: TGTGCTAGCAGCTTCAGACTAGAAGAGACC.

In its sample, this clone was seen many times. The sequence runs out 3 residues before the end of the CDR3; the remainder is reconstructed from the germline J gene. J is TRBJ1-1 and V is TRBV14, with 7 bases aligning to TRBD1. Germline V gives CDR1 SGHDN, CDR2 FVKESK. The CDR3 covers 13 residues. J lost 5 bases, V lost 3 bases, and 3 bases had no gene match. The sequenced CDR3 bases are TGTGCCAGCAGCCACATCAGGGGGACTGAA. Translation: CASSHIRGTE. The CDR3 reads in full as CASSHIRGTEAFF.

This clone was counted ten times or more. The read terminates 3 residues before the CDR3 end, so the remaining end is supplied by the germline J gene. The chain joins TRBV19 to TRBJ1-1, with TRBD1 matching over 8 bases. After removal of 0 bases from V and 1 base from J, the junction contained 4 bases not matched to a gene. This CDR3 spans 16 amino acids. Looked up from germline, CDR1 is LNHDA and CDR2 is SQIVND (reference sequence). The CDR3 bases that were read are TGTGCCAGTAGTATAGATCACGGACAGGGGAACACTGAA. The encoded protein is CASSIDHGQGNTE. The full CDR3 sequence reads CASSIDHGQGNTEAFF.

The sample holds many counts of this clone. The CDR3 end lies 3 residues beyond the end of the read and is filled in from the germline J gene. This rearrangement joins TRBV20-1 to TRBJ2-1; TRBD2 aligns across 12 bases. This CDR3 spans 15 amino acids. V dropped 6 bases and J dropped 8; count of bases not matched to a gene: 11. The germline gives CDR1 DFQATT, CDR2 SNEGSKA (reference sequence). CDR3 amino acids: CSAPPLAGGPYEQFF. The covered CDR3 bases are TGCAGTGCCCCGCCCCTAGCGGGGGGGCCGTATGAG.

At least ten counts were recorded for this clone. The read stops 3 residues short of the end of the CDR3; the missing end is completed from the germline J gene. V gene TRBV20-1 combines with J gene TRBJ2-5, with TRBD2 matching 10 bases. The CDR3 consists of 14 residues. The germline V gene encodes CDR1 DFQATT and CDR2 SNEGSKA (reference sequence). V was pared by 6 bases and J by 7 bases, with 11 bases of the junction left unmatched. The sequenced part of the CDR3 DNA is TGCAGTGCCACGCCCCTAGCGGGAGTGGCGACC. Translation: CSATPLAGVAT. The CDR3, in full, reads CSATPLAGVATQYF.

This clone was seen repeatedly, ten times or more. Sequencing ends 3 residues short of the CDR3 end; the germline J gene provides the rest. The gene calls are TRBV2 and TRBJ1-4; 11 bases are shared with TRBD1. Germline-derived CDR1 and CDR2 are SNHLY and FYNNEI. The CDR3 loop spans 16 amino acids. The V gene end was trimmed by 8 bases and the J gene end by 0 bases; junction bases not matched to a gene: 5. The CDR3 loop reads CASRTGGLATNEKLFF. The CDR3 DNA, read in part, is TGTGCCAGCCGGACAGGGGGCCTTGCAACTAATGAAAAA.